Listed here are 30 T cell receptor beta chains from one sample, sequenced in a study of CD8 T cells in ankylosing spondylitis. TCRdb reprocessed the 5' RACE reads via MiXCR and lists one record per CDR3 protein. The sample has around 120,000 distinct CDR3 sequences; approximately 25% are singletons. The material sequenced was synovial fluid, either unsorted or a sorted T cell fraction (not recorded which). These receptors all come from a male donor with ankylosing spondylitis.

CDR3 sequence reads: CASYGYTF. CDR3 coding DNA: TGTGCCAGCTATGGCTACACCTTC. This chain joins TRBV5-5 and TRBJ1-2, with D hard to call. Trimming took 7 bases from V and 5 from J, leaving 0 bases between them. Germline V CDR1 and CDR2: SGHKS, YYEKEE (reference sequence). The CDR3 runs to 8 residues.

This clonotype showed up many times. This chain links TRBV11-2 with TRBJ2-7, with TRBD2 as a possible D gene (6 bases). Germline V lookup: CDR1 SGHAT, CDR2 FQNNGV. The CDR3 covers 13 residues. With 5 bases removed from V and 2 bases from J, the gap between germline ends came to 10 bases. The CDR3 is CASSPEGPYEQYF. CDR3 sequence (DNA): TGTGCCAGCAGCCCGGAGGGGCCCTACGAGCAGTACTTC.

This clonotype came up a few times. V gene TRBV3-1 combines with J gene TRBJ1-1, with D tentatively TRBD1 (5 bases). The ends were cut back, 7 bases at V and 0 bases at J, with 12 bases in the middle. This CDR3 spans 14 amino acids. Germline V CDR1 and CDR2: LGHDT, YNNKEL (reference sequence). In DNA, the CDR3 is TGTGCCAGCAAAAGGGGATCCATGAACACTGAAGCTTTCTTT. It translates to CASKRGSMNTEAFF.

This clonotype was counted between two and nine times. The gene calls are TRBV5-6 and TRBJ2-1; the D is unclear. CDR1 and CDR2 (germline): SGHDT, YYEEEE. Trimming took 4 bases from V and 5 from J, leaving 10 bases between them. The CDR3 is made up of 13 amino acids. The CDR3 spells CASSPWADNEQFF. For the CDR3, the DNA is TGTGCCAGCAGCCCGTGGGCCGACAATGAGCAGTTCTTC.

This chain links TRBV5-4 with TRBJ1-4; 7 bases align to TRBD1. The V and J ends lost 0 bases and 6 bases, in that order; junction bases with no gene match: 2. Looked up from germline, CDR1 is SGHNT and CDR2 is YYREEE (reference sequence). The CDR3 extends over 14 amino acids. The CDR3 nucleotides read TGTGCCAGCAGCTTGGCAGGGGGGGATGAAAAACTGTTTTTT. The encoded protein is CASSLAGGDEKLFF.

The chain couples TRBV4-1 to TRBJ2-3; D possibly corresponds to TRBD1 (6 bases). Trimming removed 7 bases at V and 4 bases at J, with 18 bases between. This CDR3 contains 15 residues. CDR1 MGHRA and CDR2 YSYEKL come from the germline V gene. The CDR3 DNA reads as TGCGCCAGCACCGGAAAGGGGCCAGGGGCAGATACGCAGTATTTT. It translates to CASTGKGPGADTQYF.

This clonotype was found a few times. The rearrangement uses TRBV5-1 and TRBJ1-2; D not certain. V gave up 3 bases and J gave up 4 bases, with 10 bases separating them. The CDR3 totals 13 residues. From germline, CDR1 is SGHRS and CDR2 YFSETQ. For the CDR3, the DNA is TGCGCCAGCAGCTCGGAGACGGTCTATGGCTACACCTTC. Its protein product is CASSSETVYGYTF.

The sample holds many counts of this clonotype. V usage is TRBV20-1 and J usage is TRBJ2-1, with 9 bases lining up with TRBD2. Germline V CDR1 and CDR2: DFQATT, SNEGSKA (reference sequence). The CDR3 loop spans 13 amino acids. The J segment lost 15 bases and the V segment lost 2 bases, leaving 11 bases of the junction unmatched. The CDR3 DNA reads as TGCAGTGCTAGAAGGACTAGCGACCTTATGGTGTTCTTC. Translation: CSARRTSDLMVFF.

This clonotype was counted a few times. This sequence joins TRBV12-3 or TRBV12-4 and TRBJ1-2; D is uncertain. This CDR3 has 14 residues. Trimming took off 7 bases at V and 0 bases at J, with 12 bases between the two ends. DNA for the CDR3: TGTGCCAGCAACGGGCGGGGAGCTAACTATGGCTACACCTTC. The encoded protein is CASNGRGANYGYTF.

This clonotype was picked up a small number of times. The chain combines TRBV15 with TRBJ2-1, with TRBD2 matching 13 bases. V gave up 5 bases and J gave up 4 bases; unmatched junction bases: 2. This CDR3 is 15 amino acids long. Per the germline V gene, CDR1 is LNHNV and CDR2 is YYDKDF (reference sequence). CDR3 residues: CATSEGLAGYNEQFF. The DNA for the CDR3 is TGTGCCACCAGCGAGGGACTAGCGGGGTACAATGAGCAGTTCTTC.

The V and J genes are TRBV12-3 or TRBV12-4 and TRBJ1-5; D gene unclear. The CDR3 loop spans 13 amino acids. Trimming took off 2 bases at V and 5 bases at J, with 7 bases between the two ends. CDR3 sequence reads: CASSLSGDQPQHF. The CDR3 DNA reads TGTGCCAGCAGTTTATCGGGAGATCAGCCCCAGCATTTT.

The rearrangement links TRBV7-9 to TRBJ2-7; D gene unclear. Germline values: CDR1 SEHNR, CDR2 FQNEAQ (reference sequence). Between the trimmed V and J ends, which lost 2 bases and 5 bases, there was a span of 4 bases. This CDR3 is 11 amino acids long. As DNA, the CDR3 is TGTGCCAGCAGCTTAACGAACGAGCAGTACTTC. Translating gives CASSLTNEQYF.

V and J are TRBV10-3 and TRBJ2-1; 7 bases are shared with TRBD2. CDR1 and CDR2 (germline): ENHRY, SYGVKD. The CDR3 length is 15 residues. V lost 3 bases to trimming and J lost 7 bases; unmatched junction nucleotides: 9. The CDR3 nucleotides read TGTGCCATCAGTGAAGGTGCGGGAGTGAGAAATGAGCAGTTCTTC. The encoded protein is CAISEGAGVRNEQFF.

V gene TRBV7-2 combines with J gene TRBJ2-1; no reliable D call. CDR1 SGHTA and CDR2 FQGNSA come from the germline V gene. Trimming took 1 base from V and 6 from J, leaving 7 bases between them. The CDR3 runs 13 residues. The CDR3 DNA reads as TGTGCCAGCAGCTTAGAAAGGTCCAATGAGCAGTTCTTC. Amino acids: CASSLERSNEQFF.

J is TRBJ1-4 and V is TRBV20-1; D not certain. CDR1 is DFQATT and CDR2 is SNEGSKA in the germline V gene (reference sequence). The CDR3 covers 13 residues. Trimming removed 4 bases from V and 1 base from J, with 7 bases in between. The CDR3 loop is CSAKDITNEKLFF. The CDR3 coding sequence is TGCAGTGCTAAGGATATAACTAATGAAAAACTGTTTTTT.

The CDR3 bases are TGCTGGGCTAGATCCTACGGAGAAGGGACTAGCGCCACAGATACGCAGTATTTT. Encoded protein: CWARSYGEGTSATDTQYF. V and J are TRBV20-1 and TRBJ2-3, with 10 bases that match TRBD2. Germline CDR1 and CDR2: DFQATT and SNEGSKA (reference sequence). This CDR3 contains 18 residues.

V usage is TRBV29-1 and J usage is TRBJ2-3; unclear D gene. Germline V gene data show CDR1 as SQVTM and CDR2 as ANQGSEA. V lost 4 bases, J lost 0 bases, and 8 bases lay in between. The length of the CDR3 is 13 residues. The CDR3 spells CSVVTPSTDTQYF. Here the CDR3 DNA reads TGCAGCGTTGTAACACCGAGCACAGATACGCAGTATTTT.

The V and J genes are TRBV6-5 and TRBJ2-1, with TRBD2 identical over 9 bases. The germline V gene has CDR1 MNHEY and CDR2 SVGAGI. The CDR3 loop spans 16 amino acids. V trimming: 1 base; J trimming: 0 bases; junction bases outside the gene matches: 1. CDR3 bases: TGTGCCAGCAGTTACTTTAGCGGGAGCTCCTACAATGAGCAGTTCTTC. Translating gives CASSYFSGSSYNEQFF.

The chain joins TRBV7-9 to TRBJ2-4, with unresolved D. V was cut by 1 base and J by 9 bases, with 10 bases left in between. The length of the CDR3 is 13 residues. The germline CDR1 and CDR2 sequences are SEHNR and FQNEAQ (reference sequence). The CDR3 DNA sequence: TGTGCCAGCAGCTTAGACCTCGAAGGCATTCAGTACTTC. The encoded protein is CASSLDLEGIQYF.

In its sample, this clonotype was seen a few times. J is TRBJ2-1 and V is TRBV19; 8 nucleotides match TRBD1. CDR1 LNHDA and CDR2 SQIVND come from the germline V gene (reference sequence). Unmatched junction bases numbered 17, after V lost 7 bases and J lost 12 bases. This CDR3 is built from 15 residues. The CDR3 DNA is TGTGCCAGTATGAACGGACAGGGCCTAAGCCGAGGGCAGTTCTTC. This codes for CASMNGQGLSRGQFF. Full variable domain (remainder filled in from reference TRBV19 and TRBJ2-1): DGGITQSPKYLFRKEGQNVTLSCEQNLNHDAMYWYRQDPGQGLRLIYYSQIVNDFQKGDIAEGYSVSREKKESFPLTVTSAQKNPTAFYLCASMNGQGLSRGQFFGPGTRLTVL.

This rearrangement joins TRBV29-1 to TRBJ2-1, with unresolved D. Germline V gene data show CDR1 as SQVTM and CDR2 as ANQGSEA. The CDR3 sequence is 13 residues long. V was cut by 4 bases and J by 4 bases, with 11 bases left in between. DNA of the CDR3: TGCAGCGTTGCGTTGCTGGCTTACAATGAGCAGTTCTTC. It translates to CSVALLAYNEQFF.

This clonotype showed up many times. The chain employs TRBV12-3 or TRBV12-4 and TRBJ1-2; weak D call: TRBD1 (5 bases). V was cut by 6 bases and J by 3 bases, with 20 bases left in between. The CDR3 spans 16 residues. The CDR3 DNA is TGTGCCAGCAGGCCGGGGGATGCAACACCCTACTATGGCTACACCTTC. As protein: CASRPGDATPYYGYTF.

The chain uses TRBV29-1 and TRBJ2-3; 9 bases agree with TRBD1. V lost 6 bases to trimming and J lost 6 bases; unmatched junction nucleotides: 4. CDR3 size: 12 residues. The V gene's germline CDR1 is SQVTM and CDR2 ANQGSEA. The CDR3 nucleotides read TGCAGCGTGACCGGGACAGGGGATACGCAGTATTTT. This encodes CSVTGTGDTQYF.

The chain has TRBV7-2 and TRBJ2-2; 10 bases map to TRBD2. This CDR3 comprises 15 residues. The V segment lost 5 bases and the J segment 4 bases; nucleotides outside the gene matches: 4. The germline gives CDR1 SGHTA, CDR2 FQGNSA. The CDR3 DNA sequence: TGTGCCAGCAGCCTTCTAGCGGGAGCCACCGGGGAGCTGTTTTTT. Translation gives CASSLLAGATGELFF. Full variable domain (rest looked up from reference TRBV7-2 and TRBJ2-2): GAGVSQSPSNKVTEKGKDVELRCDPISGHTALYWYRQSLGQGLEFLIYFQGNSAPDKSGLPSDRFSAERTGGSVSTLTIQRTQQEDSAVYLCASSLLAGATGELFFGEGSRLTVL.

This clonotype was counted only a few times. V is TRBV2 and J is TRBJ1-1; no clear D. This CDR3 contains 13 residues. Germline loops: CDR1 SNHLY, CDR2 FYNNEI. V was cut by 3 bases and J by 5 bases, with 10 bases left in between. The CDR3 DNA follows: TGTGCCAGCAGTGACAATTCGAGGACTGAAGCTTTCTTT. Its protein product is CASSDNSRTEAFF.

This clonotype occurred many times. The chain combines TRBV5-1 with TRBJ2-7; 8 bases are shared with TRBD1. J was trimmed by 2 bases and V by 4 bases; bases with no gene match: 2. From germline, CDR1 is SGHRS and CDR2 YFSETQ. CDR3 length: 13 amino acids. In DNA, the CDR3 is TGCGCCAGCAGCGCACAGGGGGCCTACGAGCAGTACTTC. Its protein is CASSAQGAYEQYF.

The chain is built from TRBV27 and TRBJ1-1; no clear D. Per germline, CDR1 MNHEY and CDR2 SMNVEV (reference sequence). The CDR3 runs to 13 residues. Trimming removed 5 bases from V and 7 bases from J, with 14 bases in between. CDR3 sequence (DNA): TGTGCCAGCAGTCCATCCTCTCGGCTTGAAGCTTTCTTT. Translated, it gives CASSPSSRLEAFF.

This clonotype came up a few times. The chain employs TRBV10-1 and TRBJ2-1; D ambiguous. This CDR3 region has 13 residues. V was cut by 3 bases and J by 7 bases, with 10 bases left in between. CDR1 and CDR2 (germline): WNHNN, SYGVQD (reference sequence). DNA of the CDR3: TGCGCCAGCAGTGAAGGCCTCAGGAATGAGCAGTTCTTC. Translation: CASSEGLRNEQFF.

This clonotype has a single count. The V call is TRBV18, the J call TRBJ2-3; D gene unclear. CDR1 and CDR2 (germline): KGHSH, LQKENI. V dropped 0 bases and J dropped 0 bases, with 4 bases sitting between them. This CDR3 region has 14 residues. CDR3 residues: CASSPPSSTDTQYF. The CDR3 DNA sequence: TGTGCCAGCTCACCACCCAGCAGCACAGATACGCAGTATTTT.

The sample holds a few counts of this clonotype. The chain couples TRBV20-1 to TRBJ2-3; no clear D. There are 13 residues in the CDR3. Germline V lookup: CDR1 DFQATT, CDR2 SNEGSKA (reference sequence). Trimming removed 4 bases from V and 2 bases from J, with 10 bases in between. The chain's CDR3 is CSATDQNTDTQYF. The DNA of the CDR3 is TGCAGTGCTACGGACCAGAACACAGATACGCAGTATTTT.